This TCR beta chain emerged from a study of T cells after yellow fever vaccination. Trimming cost V 5 bases and J 11 bases, with 15 bases left between them. The CDR3 sequence is 12 residues long. Germline V gene data show CDR1 as SGHTA and CDR2 as FQGNSA. From the 5' RACE reads, TCRdb called clonotypes with MiXCR, one entry per CDR3 protein. The repertoire holds a few hundred thousand distinct CDR3 sequences, around 4.9% seen once, with around 3.5% in the top ten. The receptor's source is a man in his late teens or twenties who received the YFV17D yellow fever vaccine. Specimen: CD4+ T cells sorted from PBMCs, collected on the day of the yellow fever booster vaccination. The genes are TRBV7-2 and TRBJ1-1; D gene uncertain. The CDR3 loop is CASSDPQEAAFF. CDR3 bases: TGTGCCAGCAGCGACCCACAAGAGGCGGCTTTCTTT. Using reference TRBV7-2 and TRBJ1-1 for the parts outside the CDR3, the full variable domain is GAGVSQSPSNKVTEKGKDVELRCDPISGHTALYWYRQSLGQGLEFLIYFQGNSAPDKSGLPSDRFSAERTGGSVSTLTIQRTQQEDSAVYLCASSDPQEAAFFGQGTRLTVV.